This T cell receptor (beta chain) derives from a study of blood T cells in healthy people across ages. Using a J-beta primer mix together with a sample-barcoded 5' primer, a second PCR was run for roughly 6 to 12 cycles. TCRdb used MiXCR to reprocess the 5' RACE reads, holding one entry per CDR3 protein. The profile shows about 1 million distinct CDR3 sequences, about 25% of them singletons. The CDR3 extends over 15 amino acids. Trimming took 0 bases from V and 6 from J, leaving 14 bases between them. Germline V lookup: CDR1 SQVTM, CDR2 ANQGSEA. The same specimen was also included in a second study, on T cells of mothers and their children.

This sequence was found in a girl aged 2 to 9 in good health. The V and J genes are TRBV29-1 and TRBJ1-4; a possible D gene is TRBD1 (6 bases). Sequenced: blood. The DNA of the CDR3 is TGCAGCGTTGAAGATCTAGGGGGGGAAGATGAAAAACTGTTTTTT. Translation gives CSVEDLGGEDEKLFF.